This T cell receptor beta chain derives from a study of T cell changes during pregnancy in multiple sclerosis. Repertoires were generated with immunoSEQ multiplex PCR, while TCRdb's copy carries only in-frame clones and drops some. The sample contains tens of thousands of clones, 90% to 95% of which appear only once. V was trimmed by 2 bases and J by 6 bases, leaving 11 bases between them. Germline CDR1 and CDR2: LNHNV and YYDKDF (reference sequence). This CDR3 has 13 amino acids. The rearrangement links TRBV15 to TRBJ2-7, with D maybe TRBD1 (5 bases). This TCR came from a female donor in good health, enrolled as a control in a pregnancy study. The sequenced sample was peripheral blood, obtained in the second trimester of pregnancy. The CDR3 protein is CATSRPPDTEQYF. The CDR3 coding sequence is TGTGCCACCAGCAGACCCCCGGACACCGAGCAGTACTTC.